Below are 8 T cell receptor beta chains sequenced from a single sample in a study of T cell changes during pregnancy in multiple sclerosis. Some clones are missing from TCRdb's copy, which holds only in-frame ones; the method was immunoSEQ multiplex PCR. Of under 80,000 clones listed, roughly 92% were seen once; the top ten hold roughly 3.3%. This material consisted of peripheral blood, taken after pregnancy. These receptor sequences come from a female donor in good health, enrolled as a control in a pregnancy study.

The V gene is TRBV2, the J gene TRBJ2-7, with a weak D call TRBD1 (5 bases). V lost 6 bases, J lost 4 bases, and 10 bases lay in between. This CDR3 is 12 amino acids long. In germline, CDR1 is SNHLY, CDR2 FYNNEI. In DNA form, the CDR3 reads TGTGCCAGCAGCCTCGACAGATACGAGCAGTACTTC. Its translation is CASSLDRYEQYF.

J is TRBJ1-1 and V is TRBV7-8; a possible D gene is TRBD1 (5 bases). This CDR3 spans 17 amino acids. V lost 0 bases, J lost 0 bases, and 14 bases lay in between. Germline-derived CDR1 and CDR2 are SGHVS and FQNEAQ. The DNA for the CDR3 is TGTGCCAGCAGCTTAGCTCGGCGGGGCGGTGTGAACACTGAAGCTTTCTTT. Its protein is CASSLARRGGVNTEAFF.

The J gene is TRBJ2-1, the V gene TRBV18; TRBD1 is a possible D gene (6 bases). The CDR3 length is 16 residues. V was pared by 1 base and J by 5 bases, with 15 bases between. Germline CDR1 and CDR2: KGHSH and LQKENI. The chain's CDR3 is CASSPQAVGAHNEQFF. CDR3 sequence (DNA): TGTGCCAGCTCACCACAGGCTGTGGGGGCCCACAATGAGCAGTTCTTC.

The CDR3 region has the DNA TGTGCCAGCAGTACAGGACTAGCGGGAGCCAATGAGCAGTTCTTC. Translating it yields CASSTGLAGANEQFF. This sequence joins TRBV5-8 and TRBJ2-1; TRBD2 matches at 13 bases. From germline, CDR1 is SGHTS and CDR2 YDEGEE. The length of the CDR3 is 15 residues. V gave up 5 bases and J gave up 6 bases; unmatched junction bases: 5.

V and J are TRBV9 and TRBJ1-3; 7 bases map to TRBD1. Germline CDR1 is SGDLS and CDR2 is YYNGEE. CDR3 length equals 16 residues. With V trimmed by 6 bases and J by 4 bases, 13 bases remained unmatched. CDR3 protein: CASNRDSGPTGNTIYF. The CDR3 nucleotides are TGTGCCAGCAATAGGGACAGCGGACCAACCGGAAACACCATATATTTT.

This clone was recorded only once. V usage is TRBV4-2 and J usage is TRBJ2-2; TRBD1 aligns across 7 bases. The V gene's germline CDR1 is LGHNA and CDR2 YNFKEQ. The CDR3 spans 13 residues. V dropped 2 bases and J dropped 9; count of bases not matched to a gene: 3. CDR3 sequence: CASSQQQGWELFF. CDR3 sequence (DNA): TGTGCCAGCAGCCAACAACAGGGGTGGGAGCTGTTTTTT.

CDR3 nucleotides: TGTGCCAGCAGCCAAACGGACAATGAGCAGTTCTTC. Translated, it gives CASSQTDNEQFF. The chain couples TRBV4-2 to TRBJ2-1; no definite D call. The ends were cut back, 2 bases at V and 5 bases at J, with 4 bases in the middle. The germline V gene has CDR1 LGHNA and CDR2 YNFKEQ. The CDR3 length is 12 residues.

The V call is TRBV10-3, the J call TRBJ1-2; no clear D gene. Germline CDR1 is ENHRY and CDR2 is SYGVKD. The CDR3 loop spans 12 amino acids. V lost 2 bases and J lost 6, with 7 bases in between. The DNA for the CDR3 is TGTGCCATCAGTGAGCGGGTAGATGGCTACACCTTC. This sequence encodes CAISERVDGYTF.